This T cell receptor (beta chain) was profiled in a study of shared clonotypes between healthy human individuals. Findings of the study overall: Represented diversity (both genetic and exposure-history) was limited by the small number of donors. Sharing of clonotypes among donors was expected to vary with sequencing depth.

Execution of the assay was at deep level. Here immunoSEQ multiplex PCR was the method, and the copy in TCRdb shows in-frame clones only, minus some. The sample includes 2.5 million or so clones, approximately 92% of them seen just once. V lost 0 bases and J lost 8; bases outside the gene matches: 14. CDR1 is SGHRS and CDR2 is YFSETQ in the germline V gene. There are 18 residues in the CDR3. Worth noting for this clone: Antigen unknown.

The V gene is TRBV5-1, the J gene TRBJ2-2; 9 bases match TRBD1. Sequenced material: naive CD4+ T cells sorted from blood. As to subset: CD45RA+ positively selected. The sequence was obtained from a man in his late teens or twenties in good health. As DNA, the CDR3 is TGCGCCAGCAGCTTGGCATCAACAGGGGGCGCCCGCCCGGGGGAGCTGTTTTTT. Its protein product is CASSLASTGGARPGELFF.